The clone carrying this T cell receptor (beta chain) was counted between two and nine times. These data are taken from a study of T cells in Graves' hyperthyroidism and ophthalmopathy. Amplification yielded TCR beta CDR3 regions, with RNA transcripts as the source. First-round RT-PCR with HTBI primers amplified the TCR CDR3 region. TCRdb used MiXCR to reprocess the multiplex PCR reads, holding one entry per CDR3 protein. The repertoire consists of about half a million distinct CDR3 sequences, with less than 25% occurring once and the leading ten covering approximately 49%. Trimming took off 2 bases at V and 1 base at J, with 11 bases between the two ends. Looked up from germline, CDR1 is SNHLY and CDR2 is FYNNEI. The CDR3 covers 16 residues.

The V and J genes are TRBV2 and TRBJ2-2; TRBD1 or TRBD2 may be the D gene (6 bases each). The receptor was derived from a woman aged 70-85 years with Graves' ophthalmopathy. The sequenced material came from blood. The CDR3 DNA reads TGTGCCAGCAGTGAAAAGGGGGGCGGGAACACCGGGGAGCTGTTTTTT. It specifies CASSEKGGGNTGELFF.